Given below is one TCR beta chain in context. The sample is drawn from a study of blood T cell repertoires in COVID-19. Study details: Samples of COVID-19 (acute and convalescent) were obtained from the United States, Italy and Spain. PBMCs, B-cell-depleted T cells, or T cells were the source of the cDNA or gDNA that made up the material.

Germline assignment: CDR1 SGHRS and CDR2 YFSETQ. The J segment lost 7 bases and the V segment lost 4 bases, leaving 18 bases of the junction unmatched. The CDR3 contains 18 residues. Authors' data handling: It was from reference gene primer amplification that nucleated cell counts were estimated. Produced via immunoSEQ multiplex PCR; TCRdb's table is partial and in-frame only. The V and J calls and the clone size are those of that table, but D and trimming were determined from the DNA. The table lists about 410,000 clones, 86% of them singletons. The source of this sequence is a woman aged 25-40 years with active or convalescent COVID-19. The rearrangement joins TRBV5-1 to TRBJ2-7, with 12 bases that match TRBD2. Sequenced: peripheral blood. Written as DNA, the CDR3 is TGCGCCAGCAGCCTGACCTTCTTAGGACTAGCGGGGACGGGTGAGCAGTACTTC. Amino acid sequence: CASSLTFLGLAGTGEQYF. Using reference TRBV5-1 and TRBJ2-7 for the parts outside the CDR3, the full variable domain is KAGVTQTPRYLIKTRGQQVTLSCSPISGHRSVSWYQQTPGQGLQFLFEYFSETQRNKGNFPGRFSGRQFSNSRSEMNVSTLELGDSALYLCASSLTFLGLAGTGEQYFGPGTRLTVT.